Shown below are 19 T cell receptor beta chains from a single sample sequenced in a study of CD4 T cells in relation to SARS-CoV-2 and coronaviruses (dated by TCRdb to 2020 to 2022). Their antigens are not known. CD4+ T cells from unexposed donors were collected before the COVID-19 pandemic (2011-2018). After 10 days of culture, CD4+ T cells were isolated with the EasySep CD4+ T cell isolation kit. Library generation was performed with the immunoSEQ multiplex PCR assay. TCRdb carries this immuneACCESS record with in-frame sequences only. Its versions omit some clonotypes, under half of them owing to an unresolved V gene in the studies checked, with the rest unexplained. The sample table lists some 23,000 clones, around 75% of them with a count of one. The ten largest clones add up to more than 9% of the sample. Sequencing was carried out using CD4+ T cells from PBMCs, cultured in vitro. The receptors stem from a human donor in good health.

The genes are TRBV15 and TRBJ1-2, with D possibly being TRBD1 (5 bases). This CDR3 comprises 14 residues. Germline values: CDR1 LNHNV, CDR2 YYDKDF (reference sequence). V gave up 4 bases and J gave up 1 base, with 10 bases separating them. The CDR3 sequence is CATSITGLNYGYTF. In DNA, the CDR3 is TGTGCCACCAGCATTACAGGACTTAACTATGGCTACACCTTC.

The J gene is TRBJ2-4, the V gene TRBV9; 10 nucleotides agree with TRBD2. CDR3 size: 14 residues. J was trimmed by 4 bases and V by 3 bases; bases with no gene match: 1. Looked up from germline, CDR1 is SGDLS and CDR2 is YYNGEE. The CDR3 spells CASSAGLAKNIQYF. The CDR3 DNA reads TGTGCCAGCAGCGCGGGACTAGCGAAAAACATTCAGTACTTC.

This clone was detected only a few times. The chain has TRBV5-1 and TRBJ2-2; maybe TRBD1 (6 bases). V was cut by 4 bases and J by 3 bases, with 19 bases left in between. Germline values: CDR1 SGHRS, CDR2 YFSETQ. This CDR3 has 17 residues. The CDR3 loop reads CASSPETGMLDTGELFF. The CDR3 bases are TGCGCCAGCAGCCCCGAAACAGGGATGTTGGACACCGGGGAGCTGTTTTTT.

The V and J genes are TRBV2 and TRBJ1-2; D uncertain. The V end lost 3 bases, the J end lost 2 bases, and 13 bases lay between the germline ends. The CDR3 extends over 15 amino acids. Per germline, CDR1 SNHLY and CDR2 FYNNEI. The CDR3 DNA follows: TGTGCCAGCAGTGATAGCACGAAGGACAACTATGGCTACACCTTC. It codes for CASSDSTKDNYGYTF.

The rearrangement joins TRBV5-1 to TRBJ1-5, with D possibly being TRBD1 (6 bases). The CDR3 has 14 amino acids. Germline CDR1 reads SGHRS; CDR2 reads YFSETQ. The V end was cut by 3 bases, the J end by 7 bases, with 14 bases between. CDR3 in amino acids: CASSSTGGEQPQHF. CDR3 nucleotide sequence: TGCGCCAGCAGCTCTACGGGGGGCGAACAGCCCCAGCATTTT.

The rearrangement uses TRBV10-1 and TRBJ2-2, with 7 bases fitting TRBD1. Germline V lookup: CDR1 WNHNN, CDR2 SYGVQD (reference sequence). CDR3 length: 15 residues. V lost 2 bases to trimming and J lost 5 bases; unmatched junction nucleotides: 5. The CDR3 DNA reads as TGCGCCAGCAGTGAGAGACAGGGCTTAACCGGGGAGCTGTTTTTT. Protein sequence: CASSERQGLTGELFF.

The chain has TRBV13 and TRBJ1-6; D gene ambiguous. The CDR3 sequence is 15 residues long. Looked up from germline, CDR1 is PRHDT and CDR2 is FYEKMQ (reference sequence). V shed 4 bases and J shed 7 bases, with 14 bases lying between them. CDR3 DNA: TGTGCCAGCAGCTCGCTGGGCGGTGGGAATTCACCCCTCCACTTT. Translation gives CASSSLGGGNSPLHF.

This chain links TRBV15 with TRBJ2-3; D is perhaps TRBD1 (5 bases). Germline V gives CDR1 LNHNV, CDR2 YYDKDF (reference sequence). The CDR3 runs 15 residues. The V gene lost 5 bases and the J gene lost 5 bases, with 17 bases spanning the gap. The CDR3, as DNA: TGTGCCACCAGCGGACGAACAGGTGGTGGAGATACGCAGTATTTT. It yields the protein CATSGRTGGGDTQYF.

The V call is TRBV5-1, the J call TRBJ1-1; D remains ambiguous. CDR1 and CDR2 from the germline V gene are SGHRS and YFSETQ. V was clipped by 4 bases and J by 1 base, with 23 bases between them. This CDR3 comprises 18 residues. CDR3 coding DNA: TGCGCCAGCAGCCACGTCCAGGACGTTGGTATGAGGAACACTGAAGCTTTCTTT. Encoded protein: CASSHVQDVGMRNTEAFF.

The rearrangement joins TRBV19 to TRBJ1-1; D is possibly TRBD1 (6 bases). V was cut by 6 bases and J by 3 bases, with 17 bases left in between. This CDR3 region has 15 residues. Germline V gives CDR1 LNHDA, CDR2 SQIVND (reference sequence). Written as DNA, the CDR3 is TGTGCCAGTAGCATCTGGGGGCAGGGAGACACTGAAGCTTTCTTT. As protein: CASSIWGQGDTEAFF.

This clone was seen a handful of times. This sequence joins TRBV18 and TRBJ1-2; D possibly corresponds to TRBD1 (6 bases). CDR3 length equals 16 residues. V was cut by 6 bases and J by 0 bases, with 17 bases left in between. The germline V gene has CDR1 KGHSH and CDR2 LQKENI. DNA for the CDR3: TGTGCCAGCTCTCAGGGGCCCACGCTGGCTAACTATGGCTACACCTTC. Translation: CASSQGPTLANYGYTF.

CDR3 in DNA: TGTGCCAGCTTTTTAACAGATACGCAGTATTTT. Its protein product is CASFLTDTQYF. The V and J genes are TRBV6-5 and TRBJ2-3, with no clear D. The CDR3 runs to 11 residues. Trimming left V 8 bases short and J 3 bases short, with 6 bases between. The germline gives CDR1 MNHEY, CDR2 SVGAGI.

This clone was counted between two and nine times. The chain couples TRBV23-1 to TRBJ2-7; possibly TRBD1 for D (5 bases). TRBV23-1 has ORF status, its function being uncertain. CDR3 length equals 14 residues. V dropped 2 bases and J dropped 13 bases, with 21 bases sitting between them. The DNA for the CDR3 is TGCGCCAGCAGTCAAAGAAGTACGGCCTCAGGGTGCTACTTC. The encoded protein is CASSQRSTASGCYF.

The rearrangement joins TRBV5-1 to TRBJ2-3, with D perhaps being TRBD1 or TRBD2 (5 bases each). V shed 4 bases and J shed 3 bases, with 18 bases lying between them. In germline, CDR1 is SGHRS, CDR2 YFSETQ. This CDR3 is 16 amino acids long. CDR3 DNA sequence: TGCGCCAGCAGCCAAGCCAGGGCGGGCGGTACAGATACGCAGTATTTT. This codes for CASSQARAGGTDTQYF.

This sequence joins TRBV4-1 and TRBJ2-3, with unresolved D. The V end lost 2 bases, the J end lost 2 bases, and 17 bases lay between the germline ends. The CDR3 consists of 17 residues. Germline V gene lookup returns CDR1 MGHRA and CDR2 YSYEKL. CDR3 nucleotide sequence: TGCGCCAGCAGCCAAACACGGAGCAGGCAGAACACAGATACGCAGTATTTT. Encoded protein: CASSQTRSRQNTDTQYF.

This clone was counted once. V gene TRBV11-2 combines with J gene TRBJ2-1, with 7 bases aligning to TRBD2. The J segment lost 0 bases and the V segment lost 6 bases, leaving 8 bases of the junction unmatched. This CDR3 is built from 16 residues. CDR1 is SGHAT, CDR2 FQNNGV, per germline. CDR3 sequence: CASRGGQSSSYNEQFF. The CDR3 DNA is TGTGCCAGCAGGGGAGGGCAGAGCAGCTCCTACAATGAGCAGTTCTTC.

The chain carries TRBV30 and TRBJ1-4; 8 bases match TRBD1. Germline CDR1 reads GTSNPN; CDR2 reads SVGIG (reference sequence). This CDR3 spans 17 amino acids. Trimming at V came to 0 bases and at J to 10 bases, leaving 16 bases not matched to a gene. The CDR3 bases are TGTGCCTGGAGTGTTCGGTTCGTGGGCCAGGGGGCGGGAAAACTGTTTTTT. This encodes CAWSVRFVGQGAGKLFF.

The chain uses TRBV11-2 and TRBJ2-1, with 7 positions matching TRBD1. From germline, CDR1 is SGHAT and CDR2 FQNNGV. The CDR3 is 13 residues long. V was clipped by 5 bases and J by 8 bases; unmatched bases: 6. The CDR3 loop reads CASSRDREYEQFF. The CDR3 coding sequence is TGTGCCAGCAGCCGTGACAGGGAATATGAGCAGTTCTTC.

This clone was counted only a few times. V and J are TRBV19 and TRBJ2-1; 10 bases are shared with TRBD2. V dropped 4 bases and J dropped 5; count of bases not matched to a gene: 11. The germline V gene encodes CDR1 LNHDA and CDR2 SQIVND (reference sequence). The length of the CDR3 is 17 residues. The CDR3, as DNA: TGTGCCAGTAGTAAAGGTTTTACAGCGGGAGGGAACAATGAGCAGTTCTTC. Amino acid sequence: CASSKGFTAGGNNEQFF.